This T cell receptor beta chain comes out of a study of human T cells and chemical hapten exposure. This clonotype was seen a handful of times. The CDR3 has 15 residues. Germline loops: CDR1 SGHAT, CDR2 FQNNGV. The germline V and J ends were trimmed by 3 bases and 0 bases, with 11 bases remaining between them. TCRdb itself ran the RACE reads through MiXCR, one entry per CDR3 protein. This table holds about 68,000 distinct CDR3 sequences, approximately 11% found once. Specified time point: pre-sensitization, week 0. The treatment here: therapeutic diphenylcyclopropenone sensitization with weekly scalp DPC.

This receptor was identified in a woman aged 50 to 65 with alopecia areata. Some clones in this sample may be carry-over from other donors' samples. The V gene is TRBV11-2, the J gene TRBJ1-2; D gene ambiguous. This specimen was whole blood, taken in connection with sensitization to the hapten diphenylcyclopropenone (DPC). This CDR3 reads CASSLPSRTNYGYTF. The CDR3 DNA follows: TGTGCCAGCAGCTTGCCCAGTAGAACTAACTATGGCTACACCTTC.